Each of the 8 T cell receptor beta chains below was sequenced from the same sample in a study of blood T cell repertoires in COVID-19. Measured with immunoSEQ multiplex PCR; TCRdb has only the in-frame clones, and not every one. The sample has around 40,000 clones, around 77% seen once. The sequenced sample consisted of peripheral blood. These receptor sequences come from a man aged 80 or over with active or convalescent COVID-19.

V usage is TRBV19 and J usage is TRBJ1-2; 9 bases agree with TRBD1. This CDR3 is 11 amino acids long. The trim removed 11 bases at V and 5 bases at J, leaving 3 bases unmatched. Germline V CDR1 and CDR2: LNHDA, SQIVND (reference sequence). DNA for the CDR3: TGTGCCGTGGGGACAGGGTATGGCTACACCTTC. Residues: CAVGTGYGYTF.

The CDR3 coding sequence is TGTGCCAGCAGTTTTCAGGGGGCGGCTAATGAAAAACTGTTTTTT. Its protein product is CASSFQGAANEKLFF. The chain uses TRBV27 and TRBJ1-4; 8 bases align to TRBD1. Germline CDR1 reads MNHEY; CDR2 reads SMNVEV (reference sequence). J lost 3 bases, V lost 3 bases, and 3 bases had no gene match. The CDR3 length is 15 residues.

The gene calls are TRBV5-4 and TRBJ2-3, with D maybe TRBD2 (6 bases). Trimming removed 4 bases from V and 6 bases from J, with 12 bases in between. In germline, CDR1 is SGHNT, CDR2 YYREEE (reference sequence). The CDR3 is 13 residues long. For the CDR3, the DNA is TGTGCCAGCAGCCCGGGACTGTGGGATACGCAGTATTTT. Translation: CASSPGLWDTQYF.

This clone was counted a few times. The chain joins TRBV5-1 to TRBJ2-3, with 9 nucleotides matching TRBD1. Germline V gene data show CDR1 as SGHRS and CDR2 as YFSETQ. The V and J ends lost 5 bases and 5 bases, in that order; junction bases with no gene match: 9. There are 15 residues in the CDR3. The CDR3, as DNA: TGCGCCAGCAGAGGACAGGGGAGAGTAGAAGATACGCAGTATTTT. Its translation: CASRGQGRVEDTQYF.

V and J are TRBV4-1 and TRBJ1-6; the D gene is possibly TRBD1 (6 bases). Germline V gene data show CDR1 as MGHRA and CDR2 as YSYEKL. The CDR3 totals 15 residues. V was trimmed by 2 bases and J by 14 bases, leaving 19 bases between them. The CDR3 loop reads CASSQLTGGKIALHF. CDR3 bases: TGCGCCAGCAGCCAATTGACAGGAGGAAAAATCGCCCTCCACTTT.

Only one count was recorded for this clone. V and J are TRBV11-1 and TRBJ1-2, with D perhaps matching TRBD1 (6 bases). The germline V gene has CDR1 SGHAT and CDR2 FQDESV (reference sequence). The CDR3 consists of 14 residues. V lost 5 bases to trimming and J lost 2 bases, with 12 bases between them. The CDR3 loop is CASSTRTANYGYTF. The CDR3 bases are TGTGCCAGCAGCACCCGGACAGCCAACTATGGCTACACCTTC.

In its sample, this clone was seen a few times. The chain uses TRBV9 and TRBJ2-3; D gene unclear. With 1 base removed from V and 0 bases from J, the gap between germline ends came to 6 bases. The CDR3 has 14 residues. The germline CDR1 and CDR2 sequences are SGDLS and YYNGEE. CDR3 DNA sequence: TGTGCCAGCAGCGTACTCACTAGCACAGATACGCAGTATTTT. This translates into CASSVLTSTDTQYF.

This clone was seen a single time. The rearrangement joins TRBV5-1 to TRBJ2-1; weak D call: TRBD2 (6 bases). The germline CDR1 and CDR2 sequences are SGHRS and YFSETQ. V lost 7 bases, J lost 6 bases, and 17 bases lay in between. This CDR3 comprises 14 residues. In nucleotides, the CDR3 is TGCGCCAGCTCCTTGGTGGGGGAGGTCAATGAGCAGTTCTTC. It translates to CASSLVGEVNEQFF.